The clone carrying this TCR beta chain was found once. The data belong to a study of shared clonotypes between healthy human individuals. V lost 3 bases and J lost 3, with 9 bases in between. The CDR3 has 14 amino acids. Germline loops: CDR1 SGHRS, CDR2 YFSETQ. Per the authors' pipeline: ImmunoSEQ yielded junction-only sequences lacking quality scores, so filtering differed. Libraries were prepared by immunoSEQ multiplex PCR; TCRdb keeps only in-frame clonotypes and omits some of them. The D gene and trimming were derived from the DNA, and the V and J assignments and clone size from that table. Of under 600,000 clones in the sample, about 97% were seen once.

Sequencing was carried out using naive CD4+ T cells sorted from blood. The subset: CD45RA+ positively selected. The sequence was obtained from a woman in her twenties or thirties in good health. The chain combines TRBV5-1 with TRBJ2-2; D gene uncertain. CDR3 protein: CASSSPDDTGELFF. The DNA for the CDR3 is TGCGCCAGCAGCTCCCCCGACGACACCGGGGAGCTGTTTTTT.